This TCR beta chain derives from a study of blood T cell repertoires in COVID-19 (dated by TCRdb to the early 2020s). At the level of the whole study: Samples from collaborators originated in the United States, Italy and Spain and spanned both the acute and convalescent phases of COVID-19. The repertoires were released in a freely available public database meant as a resource for research on the immune response to SARS-CoV-2. Samples were obtained from the ongoing ImmuneRACE study (first 160 participants) and from over 1,000 subjects provided by 6 global collaborators. Where available, HLA class I and class II types were obtained from metadata supplied by the sample provider rather than from assay-based typing. The prospective study material was composed of cDNA or gDNA derived from T cells, B-cell-depleted T cells, or PBMCs. The dataset comprised deeply sampled blood TCRbeta repertoires from subjects exposed to, actively infected with, or recovered from COVID-19. Sample metadata almost always included a de-identified subject ID, COVID-19 status, age in years and sex.

Comment on this clone: Its antigen is currently not known. There are no base qualities to consult, and no much larger clone falls within one base.

V and J are truncated by 3 bases and 3 bases respectively, leaving an intervening sequence of 13 bases. Reading the germline V gene gives CDR1 SGHRS and CDR2 YFSETQ. From the cysteine up to the phenylalanine, the CDR3 has a length of 15 residues. Here the CDR3 DNA is all that survives: 45 bases in frame from base 1. In the prospective study, participants were about 18 to 95 years old, resided in about 25 geographic areas of the United States, and were enrolled through a virtual design. In the prospective study, cohorts were assigned on the basis of participant-reported clinical history obtained from a screening survey and a study questionnaire. A participant counted as exposed if, within 2 weeks of entering the study, that participant had been in contact with someone who had a PCR-confirmed or clinician-diagnosed COVID-19 case. Mobile phlebotomists in the prospective study collected whole blood, serum and a nasopharyngeal or oropharyngeal swab from every participant. Additional blood draws and questionnaires over an approximately two-month period could optionally be provided by prospective study participants. Blood samples from the prospective study were shipped frozen or at room temperature prior to DNA extraction.

TCRbeta CDR3 regions were amplified from genomic DNA using the immunoSEQ Assay, a bias-controlled multiplex PCR. In the original analysis: The number of nucleated cells in each sample was estimated by amplification of reference gene primers within the assay. Sequence reads were collapsed and filtered to measure the absolute abundance of every unique TCRbeta CDR3 rearrangement. For each sample, productive Simpson clonality was calculated as the square root of Simpson's diversity index across productive rearrangements. TCRdb mirrors the immuneACCESS table, restricted to in-frame sequences. Some clones are absent from its copies; in checked studies, under half trace to an unresolved V gene, and the reason for the others is unknown. V and J calls and clone size follow that table, whereas D and trimming were derived from the DNA. The sample records 150,000 or so clones, less than 90% of which are singletons. Of the sample, roughly 5.5% is held by the ten largest clones.

What the study reported, not specific to this receptor: Clinical and demographic metadata were provided uncurated, with the amount varying by source and participant.

The V and J segments used are TRBV5-1 and TRBJ1-5, with a tentative D gene TRBD1 over 6 matching bases. Sequenced input: PBMCs or T cells enriched from blood (not recorded which). The clonotype comes from a woman aged 50 to 60 who had been exposed to COVID-19. The DNA sequence is TGCGCCAGCAGCTCATCACAGGGTGACAATCAGCCCCAGCATTTT. Its amino acids are CASSSSQGDNQPQHF.